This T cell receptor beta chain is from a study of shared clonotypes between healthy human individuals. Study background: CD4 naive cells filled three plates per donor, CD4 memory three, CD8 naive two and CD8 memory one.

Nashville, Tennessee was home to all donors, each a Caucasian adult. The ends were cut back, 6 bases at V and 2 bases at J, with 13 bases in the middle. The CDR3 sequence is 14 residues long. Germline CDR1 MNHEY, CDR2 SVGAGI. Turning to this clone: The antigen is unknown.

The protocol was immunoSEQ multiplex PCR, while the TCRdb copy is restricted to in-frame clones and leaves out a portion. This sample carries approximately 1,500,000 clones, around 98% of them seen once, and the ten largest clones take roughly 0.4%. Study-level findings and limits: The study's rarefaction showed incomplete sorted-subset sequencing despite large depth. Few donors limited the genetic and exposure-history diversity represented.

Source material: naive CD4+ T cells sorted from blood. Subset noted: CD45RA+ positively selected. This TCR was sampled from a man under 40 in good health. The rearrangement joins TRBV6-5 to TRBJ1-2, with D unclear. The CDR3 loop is CASRPQPLNYGYTF. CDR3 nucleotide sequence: TGTGCCAGCAGACCACAGCCTCTGAACTATGGCTACACCTTC.